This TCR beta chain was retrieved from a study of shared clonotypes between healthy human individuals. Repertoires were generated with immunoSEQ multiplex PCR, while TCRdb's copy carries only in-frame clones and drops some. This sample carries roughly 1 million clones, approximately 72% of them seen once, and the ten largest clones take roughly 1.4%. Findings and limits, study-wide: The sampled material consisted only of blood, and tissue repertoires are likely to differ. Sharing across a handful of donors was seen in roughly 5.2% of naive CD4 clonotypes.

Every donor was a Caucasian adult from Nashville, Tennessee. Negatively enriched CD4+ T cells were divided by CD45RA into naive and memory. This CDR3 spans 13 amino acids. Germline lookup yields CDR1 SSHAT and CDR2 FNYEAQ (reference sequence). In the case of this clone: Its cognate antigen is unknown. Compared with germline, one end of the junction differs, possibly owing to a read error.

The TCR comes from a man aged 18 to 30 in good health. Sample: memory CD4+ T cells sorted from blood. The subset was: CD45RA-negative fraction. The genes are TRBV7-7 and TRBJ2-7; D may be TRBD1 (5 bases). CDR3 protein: CASSYDRNYEQYF. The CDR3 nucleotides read TGTGCTAGCAGCTACGACAGAAACTACGAGCAGTACTTC.